Sequencing of this TCR beta chain was carried out in a study of response to subunit inactivated influenza vaccine. Study observations and caveats: Authors proposed each seasonal influenza vaccination draws in few new T cells.

Each CDR3 protein gets one entry after TCRdb re-called the RT-PCR reads with MiXCR. The sample has roughly 650,000 distinct CDR3 sequences, about a sixth seen once. Germline-derived CDR1 and CDR2 are LGHDT and YNNKEL (reference sequence). The CDR3 consists of 14 residues. The germline V and J ends were trimmed by 4 bases and 2 bases, with 12 bases remaining between them. Points on this clonotype: Its antigen is currently unknown.

This sequence originates from a man aged 50 or older who received an inactivated influenza vaccine. The chain has TRBV3-1 and TRBJ2-7, with D possibly being TRBD1 or TRBD2 (5 bases each). Material: PBMCs from blood, obtained 12 days after vaccination. CDR3 nucleotide sequence: TGTGCCAGCAGCCTATCCGAGGGACCCTACGAGCAGTACTTC. This translates into CASSLSEGPYEQYF.